The 12 T cell receptor beta chains below all came from one sample that was sequenced in a study of blood T cell repertoires in COVID-19 (dated by TCRdb to 2020 to 2021). The library was obtained by the immunoSEQ multiplex PCR assay. Here the immuneACCESS table is served through TCRdb, limited to in-frame sequences with V and J called. Missing clones are a known gap in these copies; in checked studies unresolved V genes cover under half, and the rest lacks a known reason. The sample has fewer than 250,000 clones on record, around 84% of them singletons. The ten top clones hold 10% to 13% of the sample. Sequencing was performed on peripheral blood. The source of these receptors is a woman of 80 years or more with COVID-19, enrolled during active disease.

The chain carries TRBV5-1 and TRBJ2-1; a weak D match, TRBD1 (5 bases). There are 13 residues in the CDR3. V lost 0 bases and J 6 bases, leaving 7 bases between the germline ends. Germline assignment: CDR1 SGHRS and CDR2 YFSETQ. Written as DNA, the CDR3 is TGCGCCAGCAGCTTGGACAGGATCAATGAGCAGTTCTTC. Encoded protein: CASSLDRINEQFF.

The V gene is TRBV7-2, the J gene TRBJ2-7; 7 bases fit TRBD1. Germline CDR1 is SGHTA and CDR2 is FQGNSA. This CDR3 region has 14 residues. V shed 5 bases and J 3 bases; nucleotides not matched to a gene: 7. The CDR3 bases are TGTGCCAGCAGCACGATACAGGGGAACTACGAGCAGTACTTC. The encoded protein is CASSTIQGNYEQYF.

V usage is TRBV3-1 (or the pseudogene TRBV3-2) and J usage is TRBJ1-5, with 8 bases lining up with TRBD1. V trimming: 0 bases; J trimming: 6 bases; junction bases outside the gene matches: 4. CDR3 length: 15 amino acids. Looked up from germline, CDR1 is LGHDT and CDR2 is YNNKEL (reference sequence). For the CDR3, the DNA is TGTGCCAGCAGCCAAGATGCAGGGGGCCCTCAGCCCCAGCATTTT. Translated: CASSQDAGGPQPQHF.

The chain has TRBV5-5 and TRBJ2-1, with 14 bases aligning to TRBD2. The CDR3 loop spans 15 amino acids. After removal of 5 bases from V and 7 bases from J, the junction contained 5 bases not matched to a gene. Germline V gene data show CDR1 as SGHKS and CDR2 as YYEKEE (reference sequence). This chain's CDR3 is CASRTGTSGGNEQFF. The CDR3 nucleotides are TGTGCCAGCAGAACCGGGACTAGCGGGGGTAATGAGCAGTTCTTC.

The chain recombines TRBV19 with TRBJ1-2, with D tentatively TRBD1 (6 bases). This CDR3 is 14 amino acids long. Germline loops: CDR1 LNHDA, CDR2 SQIVND (reference sequence). V shed 3 bases and J shed 3 bases, with 11 bases lying between them. CDR3 DNA sequence: TGTGCCAGTAGTATCCAGGCAGGGGACTATGGCTACACCTTC. It is translated as CASSIQAGDYGYTF.

The chain uses TRBV15 and TRBJ1-1; D is unresolved. V lost 0 bases and J 1 base, leaving 3 bases between the germline ends. This CDR3 spans 13 amino acids. Germline assignment: CDR1 LNHNV and CDR2 YYDKDF (reference sequence). The CDR3 sequence: CATSRDRNTEAFF. The CDR3 DNA reads TGTGCCACCAGCAGAGATAGGAACACTGAAGCTTTCTTT. Based on the CDR3 plus reference TRBV15 and TRBJ1-1, the full variable domain is DAMVIQNPRYQVTQFGKPVTLSCSQTLNHNVMYWYQQKSSQAPKLLFHYYDKDFNNEADTPDNFQSRRPNTSFCFLDIRSPGLGDTAMYLCATSRDRNTEAFFGQGTRLTVV.

The V and J genes are TRBV18 and TRBJ1-1; 7 bases map to TRBD1. There are 16 residues in the CDR3. CDR1 KGHSH and CDR2 LQKENI come from the germline V gene. V lost 5 bases and J lost 0; bases outside the gene matches: 9. The CDR3 spells CASSTRDSYMNTEAFF. The CDR3 region has the DNA TGTGCCAGCTCAACGAGGGACAGTTATATGAACACTGAAGCTTTCTTT. Full variable domain (outside the CDR3, taken from reference TRBV18 and TRBJ1-1): NAGVMQNPRHLVRRRGQEARLRCSPMKGHSHVYWYRQLPEEGLKFMVYLQKENIIDESGMPKERFSAEFPKEGPSILRIQQVVRGDSAAYFCASSTRDSYMNTEAFFGQGTRLTVV.

This rearrangement joins TRBV7-2 to TRBJ2-7; 8 positions match TRBD1. The V segment lost 5 bases and the J segment 1 base; nucleotides outside the gene matches: 4. CDR1 and CDR2 from the germline V gene are SGHTA and FQGNSA. This CDR3 contains 14 residues. CDR3 loop: CASSINRGSYEQYF. CDR3 DNA: TGTGCCAGCAGCATAAACAGGGGGTCCTACGAGCAGTACTTC.

The chain has TRBV2 and TRBJ1-1; weak D call: TRBD1 (5 bases). Germline V gene sequence: CDR1 SNHLY, CDR2 FYNNEI. The ends were cut back, 8 bases at V and 4 bases at J, with 20 bases in the middle. The CDR3 sequence is 15 residues long. In DNA form, the CDR3 reads TGTGCCAGCGGCCGGGGGGGAATTAGGGGCACTGAAGCTTTCTTT. Protein sequence: CASGRGGIRGTEAFF.

This clone has ten or more counts. The rearrangement links TRBV4-2 to TRBJ1-2, with 12 bases that match TRBD1. The CDR3 consists of 16 residues. The V gene's germline CDR1 is LGHNA and CDR2 YNFKEQ. V dropped 0 bases and J dropped 4; count of bases not matched to a gene: 3. The CDR3 loop is CASSQEGTGGLYGYTF. The CDR3 nucleotides are TGTGCCAGCAGCCAAGAGGGGACAGGGGGCCTCTATGGCTACACCTTC.

Only one count was recorded for this clone. The gene calls are TRBV4-3 and TRBJ1-4; the match to TRBD1 covers 7 bases. J was trimmed by 3 bases and V by 4 bases; bases with no gene match: 2. Per germline, CDR1 LGHNA and CDR2 YSLEER. The CDR3 length is 14 residues. The CDR3 DNA reads as TGCGCCAGCAGCCGACAGGGCCCTAATGAAAAACTGTTTTTT. Translating gives CASSRQGPNEKLFF.

The chain joins TRBV19 to TRBJ1-4; no reliable D call. Trimming removed 3 bases at V and 7 bases at J, with 15 bases between. CDR1 is LNHDA, CDR2 SQIVND, per germline (reference sequence). This CDR3 has 15 residues. The CDR3 loop is CASSIMAAEGEKLFF. The CDR3 DNA reads as TGTGCCAGTAGTATTATGGCGGCTGAGGGTGAAAAACTGTTTTTT.